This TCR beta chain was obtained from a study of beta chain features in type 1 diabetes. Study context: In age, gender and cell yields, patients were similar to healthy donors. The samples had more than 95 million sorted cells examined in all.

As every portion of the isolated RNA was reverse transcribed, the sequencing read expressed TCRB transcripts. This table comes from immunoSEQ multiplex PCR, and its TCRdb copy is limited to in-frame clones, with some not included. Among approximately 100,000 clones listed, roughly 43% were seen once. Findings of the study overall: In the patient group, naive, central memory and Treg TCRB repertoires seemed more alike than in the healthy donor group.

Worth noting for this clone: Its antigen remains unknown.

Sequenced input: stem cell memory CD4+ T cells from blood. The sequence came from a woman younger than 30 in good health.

CDR3 sequence: CASRVAGGYNEQFF. In DNA, the CDR3 is TGTGCCAGCAGAGTAGCGGGAGGCTACAATGAGCAGTTCTTC. The J gene is TRBJ2-1, the V gene TRBV27; TRBD2 matches 10 bases. Germline CDR1 is MNHEY and CDR2 is SMNVEV (reference sequence). The trim removed 6 bases at V and 3 bases at J, leaving 2 bases unmatched. The CDR3 runs 14 residues.